The source of this T cell receptor beta chain is a study of metastatic and nonmetastatic thyroid tumors. No patient received treatment before thyroid surgery. The CDR3 is 15 residues long. With 8 bases removed from V and 1 base from J, the gap between germline ends came to 15 bases. Germline V CDR1 and CDR2: SNHLY, FYNNEI. TCRdb reassembled clones from the PCR reads with MiXCR. This table holds around 31,000 clones, about 20% found once. Judged by abundance, this clone is large. The rearrangement joins TRBV2 to TRBJ1-5, with D possibly matching TRBD1 (5 bases). The specimen sequenced was tumor tissue. The receptor was isolated from a male donor with papillary thyroid cancer or a benign thyroid nodule (not recorded which). Some clones in this sample may be carry-over from other donors' samples. The CDR3 nucleotides read TGTGCCAGCTTATTAGACAGAACAAGCAATCAGCCCCAGCATTTT. Translated: CASLLDRTSNQPQHF.